Following are 24 T cell receptor beta chains from one sample sequenced in a study of cytomegalovirus exposure and HLA in healthy donors. The study ran its PCR with 60 Vbeta and 13 Jbeta primers. TCRdb's copy holds only in-frame clones and misses some; the assay was immunoSEQ multiplex PCR. The profile shows more than 200,000 clones, 85% to 90% of them singletons. Sequencing was carried out using PBMCs. Receptor source: a human donor in good health.

The genes are TRBV27 and TRBJ2-5; 7 bases line up with TRBD1. The assigned J gene may be wrong: the sequence end matches TRBJ2-7 better. Germline V CDR1 and CDR2: MNHEY, SMNVEV (reference sequence). The CDR3 is made up of 15 amino acids. The CDR3 DNA follows: TGTGCCAGCAGTTGGCAGGGGGTTGGGGCCTACGAGCAGTACTTC. As protein: CASSWQGVGAYEQYF.

The V and J genes are TRBV28 and TRBJ2-7, with 8 bases fitting TRBD1. This CDR3 contains 15 residues. J lost 2 bases, V lost 4 bases, and 7 bases had no gene match. Germline values: CDR1 MDHEN, CDR2 SYDVKM. This chain's CDR3 is CASSSVRDRTYEQYF. The CDR3 bases are TGTGCCAGCAGTTCTGTCCGGGACAGGACCTACGAGCAGTACTTC. Full variable domain (outside the CDR3, taken from reference TRBV28 and TRBJ2-7): DVKVTQSSRYLVKRTGEKVFLECVQDMDHENMFWYRQDPGLGLRLIYFSYDVKMKEKGDIPEGYSVSREKKERFSLILESASTNQTSMYLCASSSVRDRTYEQYFGPGTRLTVT.

The chain couples TRBV7-2 to TRBJ1-1, with 10 positions matching TRBD1. V shed 3 bases, J shed 1 base, and the junction held 8 bases outside the gene matches. CDR1 and CDR2 from the germline V gene are SGHTA and FQGNSA. This CDR3 has 17 amino acids. CDR3: CASSFPRTGGGNTEAFF. The CDR3 nucleotides read TGTGCCAGCAGCTTCCCACGGACAGGGGGAGGGAACACTGAAGCTTTCTTT.

This clone has just a few counts. The rearrangement links TRBV7-8 to TRBJ1-1; D is undetermined. The CDR3 runs to 14 residues. Germline V gives CDR1 SGHVS, CDR2 FQNEAQ. The V and J ends lost 1 base and 2 bases respectively, with 8 bases between them. Here the CDR3 DNA reads TGTGCCAGCAGCTTAGTGTGGGCAAACACTGAAGCTTTCTTT. Translating it yields CASSLVWANTEAFF.

The genes are TRBV10-2 and TRBJ2-5; 11 bases are shared with TRBD2. Near its end, the DNA agrees better with TRBJ2-7, so the J call may be wrong. Germline-derived CDR1 and CDR2 are WSHSY and SAAADI. CDR3 length: 17 amino acids. CDR3 sequence (DNA): TGCGCCAGCAGGGGGACTAGCGGTAAATGGGTCCCTCACGAGCAGTACTTC. It translates to CASRGTSGKWVPHEQYF.

The CDR3: CSARSGAGELFF. As DNA, the CDR3 is TGCAGCGCTCGTAGCGGTGCCGGGGAGCTGTTTTTT. The chain uses TRBV29-1 and TRBJ2-2; possible D gene TRBD2, 6 bases. Germline V CDR1 and CDR2: SQVTM, ANQGSEA. The ends were cut back, 7 bases at V and 6 bases at J, with 12 bases in the middle. There are 12 residues in the CDR3.

This chain joins TRBV21-1 and TRBJ1-3; the table's D call TRBD1 went unverified against the DNA. TRBV21-1 is an annotated pseudogene. The CDR3 covers 16 residues. CDR3: CASREQRGYSGNTIYF. The CDR3 DNA follows: TGTGCCAGCAGAGAACAAAGGGGGTACTCTGGAAACACCATATATTTT.

This clone appeared once. The chain employs TRBV28 and TRBJ1-1; D gene uncertain. The V gene's germline CDR1 is MDHEN and CDR2 SYDVKM. The length of the CDR3 is 11 residues. V lost 9 bases and J 1 base, leaving 6 bases between the germline ends. This CDR3 reads CARRSNTEAFF. The CDR3 nucleotides are TGTGCCAGGCGATCGAACACTGAAGCTTTCTTT.

V usage is TRBV10-1 and J usage is TRBJ2-3, with unresolved D. V was cut by 2 bases and J by 6 bases, with 6 bases left in between. Germline-derived CDR1 and CDR2 are WNHNN and SYGVQD (reference sequence). This CDR3 region has 12 residues. CDR3 in DNA: TGCGCCAGCAGTGAGAATTCTGATACGCAGTATTTT. The encoded protein is CASSENSDTQYF.

The CDR3 nucleotides read TGTGCCAGCAGCTTCCCCCCCTCGGTAGCGGGGGGAGAGACCCAGTACTTC. Translation: CASSFPPSVAGGETQYF. The V and J genes are TRBV7-9 and TRBJ2-5; 10 positions agree with TRBD2. CDR1 is SEHNR, CDR2 FQNEAQ, per germline (reference sequence). Trimming at V came to 3 bases and at J to 4 bases, leaving 11 bases not matched to a gene. CDR3 length: 17 residues.

This sequence joins TRBV5-1 and TRBJ2-5, with D possibly TRBD2 on 6 matching bases. The CDR3 runs 13 residues. The germline gives CDR1 SGHRS, CDR2 YFSETQ. V lost 4 bases and J lost 5, with 12 bases in between. The CDR3 reads CASSPGEEETQYF. The CDR3 DNA reads TGCGCCAGCAGCCCGGGGGAGGAGGAGACCCAGTACTTC.

The chain joins TRBV6-6 to TRBJ1-1, with a tentative D call TRBD1 (5 bases). Germline CDR1 reads MNHNY; CDR2 reads SVGAGI (reference sequence). V lost 2 bases, J lost 3 bases, and 7 bases lay in between. The CDR3 is made up of 13 amino acids. Written as DNA, the CDR3 is TGTGCCAGCAGTTACACGGGGGACACTGAAGCTTTCTTT. Encoded protein: CASSYTGDTEAFF.

This clone has only one observation. The rearrangement uses TRBV27 and TRBJ2-4, with 8 bases identical to TRBD2. V gave up 8 bases and J gave up 3 bases; unmatched junction bases: 6. This CDR3 contains 14 residues. Germline assignment: CDR1 MNHEY and CDR2 SMNVEV (reference sequence). In nucleotides, the CDR3 is TGTGCCAGCCAGCCGGGAGGGGACAAAAACATTCAGTACTTC. It encodes CASQPGGDKNIQYF.

V usage is TRBV7-8 and J usage is TRBJ1-4; possibly TRBD1 for D (6 bases). This CDR3 spans 15 amino acids. Germline CDR1 reads SGHVS; CDR2 reads FQNEAQ. V was shortened by 5 bases and J by 2 bases, with 12 bases between the two germline ends. The CDR3 nucleotides read TGTGCCAGCAGCCCGAGGACAGCGACTAATGAAAAACTGTTTTTT. This codes for CASSPRTATNEKLFF.

The chain employs TRBV27 and TRBJ2-7; 11 bases line up with TRBD2. This CDR3 is 18 amino acids long. CDR1 is MNHEY and CDR2 is SMNVEV in the germline V gene (reference sequence). J lost 3 bases, V lost 5 bases, and 15 bases had no gene match. DNA of the CDR3: TGTGCCAGCAGTCTAAAGGGACTAGCGGACGTAACCTTCTACGAGCAGTACTTC. The encoded protein is CASSLKGLADVTFYEQYF.

V and J are TRBV6-1 and TRBJ2-5; maybe TRBD2 (7 bases). Germline CDR1 and CDR2: MNHNS and SASEGT. The CDR3 loop spans 15 amino acids. Trimming left V 2 bases short and J 2 bases short, with 12 bases between. The DNA for the CDR3 is TGTGCCAGCAGTGAAACGGGGGGCGGACAAGAGACCCAGTACTTC. This translates into CASSETGGGQETQYF.

This clone appeared a single time. The gene calls are TRBV4-2 and TRBJ2-7, with 7 bases fitting TRBD2. The CDR3 contains 13 residues. With V trimmed by 3 bases and J by 5 bases, 4 bases remained unmatched. Looked up from germline, CDR1 is LGHNA and CDR2 is YNFKEQ. The CDR3 loop is CASSQYGGNEQYF. The CDR3 DNA reads TGTGCCAGCAGCCAGTACGGGGGGAACGAGCAGTACTTC.

The chain has TRBV10-3 and TRBJ1-1; D gene uncertain. With 3 bases removed from V and 8 bases from J, the gap between germline ends came to 10 bases. From germline, CDR1 is ENHRY and CDR2 SYGVKD. The CDR3 covers 12 residues. The CDR3 sequence: CAISESGGEAFF. Here the CDR3 DNA reads TGTGCCATCAGTGAATCGGGAGGGGAAGCTTTCTTT.

The rearrangement links TRBV9 to TRBJ1-1, with no clear D. V was pared by 4 bases and J by 5 bases, with 15 bases between. Germline V gene sequence: CDR1 SGDLS, CDR2 YYNGEE. This CDR3 is built from 14 residues. CDR3 DNA sequence: TGTGCCAGCAGCTGGGCCTCGGATTGGACTGAAGCTTTCTTT. It codes for CASSWASDWTEAFF.

This rearrangement joins TRBV30 to TRBJ1-4; no clear D. Germline V CDR1 and CDR2: GTSNPN, SVGIG (reference sequence). The CDR3 runs 12 residues. V lost 2 bases, J lost 7 bases, and 8 bases lay in between. The CDR3 loop reads CAWSQGSEKLFF. CDR3 coding DNA: TGTGCCTGGAGTCAAGGGAGTGAAAAACTGTTTTTT.

The V gene is TRBV28, the J gene TRBJ1-5, with a possible D match to TRBD1 (6 bases). Germline V gene data show CDR1 as MDHEN and CDR2 as SYDVKM. The CDR3 extends over 16 amino acids. V lost 5 bases and J 4 bases, leaving 18 bases between the germline ends. The CDR3 spells CASSITRGGGNQPQHF. CDR3 nucleotides: TGTGCCAGCAGTATTACCAGGGGCGGGGGGAATCAGCCCCAGCATTTT.

V and J are TRBV6-5 and TRBJ2-7; possible D gene TRBD2, 5 bases. Germline CDR1 is MNHEY and CDR2 is SVGAGI. V dropped 7 bases and J dropped 6 bases, with 22 bases sitting between them. This CDR3 contains 15 residues. The CDR3: CASTAGDPGSGEQYF. CDR3 sequence (DNA): TGTGCCAGCACGGCGGGCGATCCGGGATCGGGCGAGCAGTACTTC.

Here the CDR3 reads CASSLPGLAGAETQYF. The CDR3 DNA reads TGTGCCAGCAGCCTTCCGGGACTAGCGGGAGCAGAGACCCAGTACTTC. V and J are TRBV5-4 and TRBJ2-5; 14 bases align to TRBD2. After removal of 4 bases from V and 4 bases from J, the junction contained 6 bases not matched to a gene. The CDR3 is 16 residues long. CDR1 is SGHNT and CDR2 is YYREEE in the germline V gene (reference sequence).

This clone showed up just a few times. The chain has TRBV5-4 and TRBJ2-7, with 10 bases fitting TRBD2. CDR1 and CDR2 (germline): SGHNT, YYREEE (reference sequence). Trimming removed 5 bases from V and 3 bases from J; junction bases left unmatched: 5. This CDR3 has 14 residues. CDR3 DNA: TGTGCCAGCAGAACTAGCGGGATGAACTACGAGCAGTACTTC. Its translation is CASRTSGMNYEQYF.